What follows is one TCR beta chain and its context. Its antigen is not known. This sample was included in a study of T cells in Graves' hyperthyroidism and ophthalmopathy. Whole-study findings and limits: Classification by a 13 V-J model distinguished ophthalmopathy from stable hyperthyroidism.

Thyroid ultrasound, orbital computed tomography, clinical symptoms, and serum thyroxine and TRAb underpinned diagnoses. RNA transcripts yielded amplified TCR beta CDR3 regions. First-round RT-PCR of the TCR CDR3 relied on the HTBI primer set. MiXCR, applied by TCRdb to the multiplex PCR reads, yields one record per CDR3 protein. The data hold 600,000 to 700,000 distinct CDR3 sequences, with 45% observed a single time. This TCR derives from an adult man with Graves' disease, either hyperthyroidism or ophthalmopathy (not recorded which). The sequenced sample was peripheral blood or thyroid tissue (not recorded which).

CDR3 sequence: CASSLVGRGNYGYTF. For the CDR3, the DNA is TGTGCCAGCAGCTTAGTCGGCAGGGGGAACTATGGCTACACCTTC. The chain joins TRBV7-8 to TRBJ1-2, with TRBD1 matching 7 bases. CDR3 length equals 15 residues. Germline loops: CDR1 SGHVS, CDR2 FQNEAQ. Trimming cost V 1 base and J 2 bases; bases outside gene matches: 4.